Shown below are 24 T cell receptor beta chains from a single sample sequenced in a study of Ad26.COV2.S vaccination and SARS-CoV-2 variants. Clones were read by immunoSEQ multiplex PCR, and TCRdb kept only the in-frame ones, dropping some. The sample carries nearly 400,000 clones, around 91% recorded once. Treatment given: some 19 received Ad26.COV2.S at low or high dose, single or two shots; roughly five received placebo; per-sample allocation not given. Vaccine and placebo recipients were sampled on day 63 after the first injection. The source material was peripheral blood, sampled in a trial of Ad26.COV2.S vaccine versus placebo. These receptors were obtained from a person aged 18 to 65 who received the Ad26.COV2.S COVID-19 vaccine or a placebo.

This sequence joins TRBV7-3 and TRBJ2-2, with a weak D call TRBD1 (6 bases). Per the germline V gene, CDR1 is SGHTA and CDR2 is FQGTGA. The CDR3 is 14 residues long. V lost 6 bases and J 6 bases, leaving 14 bases between the germline ends. The DNA of the CDR3 is TGTGCCAGCAGACCCACCCAGGGGCCCGGGGAGCTGTTTTTT. It specifies CASRPTQGPGELFF.

This chain links TRBV5-1 with TRBJ2-5; TRBD1 agrees at 8 bases. Trimming cost V 4 bases and J 5 bases; bases outside gene matches: 7. Germline V gene data show CDR1 as SGHRS and CDR2 as YFSETQ. This CDR3 has 14 amino acids. CDR3 sequence reads: CASSKGQAGETQYF. CDR3 nucleotides: TGCGCCAGCAGCAAGGGACAGGCGGGGGAGACCCAGTACTTC.

The chain combines TRBV6-4 with TRBJ1-4; D is undetermined. The CDR3 is 15 residues long. The V end lost 9 bases, the J end lost 4 bases, and 18 bases lay between the germline ends. Germline V CDR1 and CDR2: MRHNA, SNTAGT. CDR3 DNA sequence: TGTGCCAGTGACCCCCCACACACGTTTAATGAAAAACTGTTTTTT. It specifies CASDPPHTFNEKLFF.

This chain joins TRBV30 and TRBJ2-1, with a possible D match to TRBD2 (6 bases). Germline lookup yields CDR1 GTSNPN and CDR2 SVGIG (reference sequence). V was cut by 7 bases and J by 9 bases, with 13 bases left in between. This CDR3 is built from 11 residues. CDR3 coding DNA: TGTGCCTCCAACCTTAGCGGTGAGCAGTTCTTC. Translating gives CASNLSGEQFF.

V usage is TRBV7-3 and J usage is TRBJ2-2; D possibly corresponds to TRBD1 (6 bases). This CDR3 is 14 amino acids long. CDR1 is SGHTA and CDR2 is FQGTGA in the germline V gene. V lost 5 bases and J 3 bases, leaving 10 bases between the germline ends. CDR3: CASSINRDTGELFF. CDR3 sequence (DNA): TGTGCCAGCAGCATCAACAGGGACACCGGGGAGCTGTTTTTT.

The chain has TRBV7-8 and TRBJ1-2; D is ambiguous. CDR1 is SGHVS, CDR2 FQNEAQ, per germline. V lost 5 bases and J lost 4, with 14 bases in between. The CDR3 has 14 residues. The CDR3 sequence is CASSREGISYGYTF. DNA for the CDR3: TGTGCCAGCAGCCGAGAAGGGATAAGCTATGGCTACACCTTC.

The gene calls are TRBV11-2 and TRBJ1-1, with 9 bases that match TRBD1. The CDR3 is 14 amino acids. Looked up from germline, CDR1 is SGHAT and CDR2 is FQNNGV. V shed 6 bases and J 4 bases; nucleotides not matched to a gene: 6. The DNA for the CDR3 is TGTGCCAGCAGACAGACAGGGGGGGTCACTGAAGCTTTCTTT. This sequence encodes CASRQTGGVTEAFF. Filled out from reference TRBV11-2 and TRBJ1-1, the complete variable domain reads EAGVAQSPRYKIIEKRQSVAFWCNPISGHATLYWYQQILGQGPKLLIQFQNNGVVDDSQLPKDRFSAERLKGVDSTLKIQPAKLEDSAVYLCASRQTGGVTEAFFGQGTRLTVV.

This rearrangement joins TRBV11-3 to TRBJ1-5; the D is unclear. The germline V gene has CDR1 SGHNT and CDR2 YENEEA. This CDR3 spans 10 amino acids. The germline V and J ends were trimmed by 8 bases and 6 bases, with 5 bases remaining between them. The CDR3 DNA sequence: TGTGCCAGCTTTAGTCAGCCCCAGCATTTT. Amino acids: CASFSQPQHF.

This clone was observed a handful of times. Here the CDR3 reads CASSLDGTVIYEQYF. In DNA, the CDR3 is TGTGCCAGCAGCTTGGACGGGACAGTGATCTACGAGCAGTACTTC. The chain has TRBV7-2 and TRBJ2-7; 7 bases agree with TRBD1. After removal of 3 bases from V and 3 bases from J, the junction contained 8 bases not matched to a gene. Germline-derived CDR1 and CDR2 are SGHTA and FQGNSA. This CDR3 has 15 residues.

Comments on this clone: The junction departs from germline at one end; a sequencing error may be responsible. The genes are TRBV30 and TRBJ1-4; D uncertain. There are 15 residues in the CDR3. In germline, CDR1 is GTSNPN, CDR2 SVGIG (reference sequence). CDR3 sequence (DNA): TGTGCCTGGAGTGGTCACGGACGGGCTAACGAAAAACTGTTTTTT. It translates to CAWSGHGRANEKLFF.

This clone occurred once. The J gene is TRBJ1-3, the V gene TRBV4-3; D is perhaps TRBD1 (6 bases). The CDR3 is made up of 19 amino acids. V was trimmed by 2 bases and J by 0 bases, leaving 20 bases between them. The germline gives CDR1 LGHNA, CDR2 YSLEER. The CDR3 DNA reads as TGCGCCAGCAGCCAACAAGCCCTGGGCAGGGGCCACTCTGGAAACACCATATATTTT. Its protein is CASSQQALGRGHSGNTIYF.

The gene calls are TRBV7-2 and TRBJ2-7; no reliable D call. Trimming took off 5 bases at V and 3 bases at J, with 8 bases between the two ends. Germline CDR1 reads SGHTA; CDR2 reads FQGNSA. CDR3 length: 12 residues. The CDR3 loop reads CASSQLSYEQYF. CDR3 DNA sequence: TGTGCCAGCAGCCAGCTTAGCTACGAGCAGTACTTC.

The CDR3 DNA is TGTGCCAGCAGCCCTGGACAGGGTAGGTACACTGAAGCTTTCTTT. Its translation is CASSPGQGRYTEAFF. The chain carries TRBV7-6 and TRBJ1-1, with TRBD1 matching over 8 bases. Germline V gene sequence: CDR1 SGHVS, CDR2 FNYEAQ. Trimming removed 5 bases from V and 3 bases from J; junction bases left unmatched: 8. The CDR3 consists of 15 residues.

The chain links TRBV27 to TRBJ2-1, with 9 bases aligning to TRBD2. The V gene's germline CDR1 is MNHEY and CDR2 SMNVEV (reference sequence). Losses at the gene ends were 4 bases for V and 3 bases for J; bases not matched to a gene: 7. The CDR3 sequence is 16 residues long. The CDR3 DNA reads TGTGCCAGCAGTTCGCCTAGCGGGACAAGCTACAATGAGCAGTTCTTC. This codes for CASSSPSGTSYNEQFF.

The chain links TRBV6-5 to TRBJ1-6, with 7 bases identical to TRBD1. Per germline, CDR1 MNHEY and CDR2 SVGAGI. J lost 7 bases, V lost 0 bases, and 6 bases had no gene match. This CDR3 comprises 16 residues. The CDR3 DNA reads as TGTGCCAGCAGTTACTCTCCGGGACAGCTCAATTCACCCCTCCACTTT. The encoded protein is CASSYSPGQLNSPLHF.

This sequence joins TRBV6-5 and TRBJ2-1; D perhaps matches TRBD2 (5 bases). Trimming took off 0 bases at V and 10 bases at J, with 13 bases between the two ends. This CDR3 spans 14 amino acids. Germline assignment: CDR1 MNHEY and CDR2 SVGAGI. In nucleotides, the CDR3 is TGTGCCAGCAGTTACTCTACGGGAACGGGGGAGCAGTTCTTC. The encoded protein is CASSYSTGTGEQFF.

The chain employs TRBV9 and TRBJ2-1; 7 bases are a match to TRBD2. The J segment lost 5 bases and the V segment lost 2 bases, leaving 7 bases of the junction unmatched. Germline CDR1 and CDR2: SGDLS and YYNGEE. The CDR3 has 15 amino acids. The CDR3 nucleotides are TGTGCCAGCAGCGTCGAGGCGGGAGTCAACAATGAGCAGTTCTTC. Its translation is CASSVEAGVNNEQFF.

The gene calls are TRBV5-1 and TRBJ2-5; weak D call: TRBD2 (6 bases). Per the germline V gene, CDR1 is SGHRS and CDR2 is YFSETQ. The CDR3 runs 16 residues. The V gene lost 3 bases and the J gene lost 4 bases, with 19 bases spanning the gap. DNA for the CDR3: TGCGCCAGCAGCTGGTTTACTCCGGGACTGGGAGAGACCCAGTACTTC. Translating it yields CASSWFTPGLGETQYF.

J is TRBJ2-2 and V is TRBV5-1; 7 bases align to TRBD1. The CDR3 spans 13 residues. CDR1 and CDR2 from the germline V gene are SGHRS and YFSETQ. The trim removed 0 bases at V and 7 bases at J, leaving 0 bases unmatched. Here the CDR3 DNA reads TGCGCCAGCAGCTTGGGACAGGGCGGGGAGCTGTTTTTT. It encodes CASSLGQGGELFF.

The chain couples TRBV12-5 to TRBJ2-2; D is unresolved. Germline CDR1 LGHNT, CDR2 FRNRAP. The CDR3 runs 14 residues. V lost 8 bases and J 2 bases, leaving 12 bases between the germline ends. The CDR3 loop reads CASSSRTNTGELFF. The DNA of the CDR3 is TGTGCTAGTTCCTCGAGGACCAACACCGGGGAGCTGTTTTTT.

This chain links TRBV5-5 with TRBJ2-7; D ambiguous. The ends were cut back, 0 bases at V and 7 bases at J, with 20 bases in the middle. In germline, CDR1 is SGHKS, CDR2 YYEKEE (reference sequence). The CDR3 has 16 amino acids. CDR3 amino acids: CASSLAGVPFLSEQYF. In nucleotides, the CDR3 is TGTGCCAGCAGCTTGGCCGGTGTTCCCTTCCTCTCGGAGCAGTACTTC. The whole variable domain, remainder taken from reference TRBV5-5 and TRBJ2-7, is DAGVTQSPTHLIKTRGQQVTLRCSPISGHKSVSWYQQVLGQGPQFIFQYYEKEERGRGNFPDRFSARQFPNYSSELNVNALLLGDSALYLCASSLAGVPFLSEQYFGPGTRLTVT.

The J gene is TRBJ2-1, the V gene TRBV6-4, with TRBD2 matching over 12 bases. V lost 4 bases and J lost 4; bases outside the gene matches: 2. This CDR3 has 15 amino acids. The germline V gene has CDR1 MRHNA and CDR2 SNTAGT. The CDR3 sequence is CASSGGLAGYNEQFF. CDR3 DNA: TGTGCCAGCAGTGGCGGACTAGCGGGGTACAATGAGCAGTTCTTC.

V and J are TRBV28 and TRBJ1-5; no clear D. Between the trimmed V and J ends, which lost 7 bases and 5 bases, there was a span of 15 bases. Per germline, CDR1 MDHEN and CDR2 SYDVKM. CDR3 length: 14 residues. This CDR3 reads CASTSPQPHQPQHF. In DNA form, the CDR3 reads TGTGCCAGCACTTCGCCACAACCCCATCAGCCCCAGCATTTT.

V gene TRBV3-1 (or the pseudogene TRBV3-2) combines with J gene TRBJ2-1; a weak D match, TRBD2 (6 bases). V was pared by 3 bases and J by 4 bases, with 10 bases between. This CDR3 is 14 amino acids long. Germline assignment: CDR1 LGHDT and CDR2 YNNKEL (reference sequence). The CDR3 is CASSQPGLYNEQFF. The CDR3 region has the DNA TGTGCCAGCAGCCAGCCGGGACTTTACAATGAGCAGTTCTTC.